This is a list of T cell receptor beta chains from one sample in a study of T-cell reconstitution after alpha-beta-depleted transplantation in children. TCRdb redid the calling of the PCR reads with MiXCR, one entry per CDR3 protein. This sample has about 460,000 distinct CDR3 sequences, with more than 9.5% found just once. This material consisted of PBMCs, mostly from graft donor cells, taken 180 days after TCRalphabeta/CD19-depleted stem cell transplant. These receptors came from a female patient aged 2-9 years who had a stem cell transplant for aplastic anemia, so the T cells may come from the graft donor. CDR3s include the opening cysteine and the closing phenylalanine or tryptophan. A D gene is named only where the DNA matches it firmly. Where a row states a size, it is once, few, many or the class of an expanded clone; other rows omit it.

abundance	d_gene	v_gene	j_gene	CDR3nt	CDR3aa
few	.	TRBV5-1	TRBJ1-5	TGCGCCAGCAGCTTGCTAGGACTGGATAGCAATCAGCCCCAGCATTTT	CASSLLGLDSNQPQHF
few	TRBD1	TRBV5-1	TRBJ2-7	TGCGCCAGCAGCCACGACAGGGTAGGGGAGCAGTACTTC	CASSHDRVGEQYF
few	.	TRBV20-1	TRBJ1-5	TGCAGTGCTAGAGATCTAAGGGATCAGCCCCAGCATTTT	CSARDLRDQPQHF
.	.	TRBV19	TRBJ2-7	TGTGCCAGTAGTATCTACAGCCGCTCCTACGAGCAGTACTTC	CASSIYSRSYEQYF
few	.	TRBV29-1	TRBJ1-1	TGCAGCGTTGAAGGACAGAAATACACTGAAGCTTTCTTT	CSVEGQKYTEAFF
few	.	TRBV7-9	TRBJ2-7	TGTGCCAGCAGCCCGATGACCGGGTGGGTTTCCTACGAGCAGTACTTC	CASSPMTGWVSYEQYF
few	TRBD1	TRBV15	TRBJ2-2	TGTGCCACCAGCCCTTTGACCCAGACAGGGGTTAAGGCCGGGGAGCTGTTTTTT	CATSPLTQTGVKAGELFF
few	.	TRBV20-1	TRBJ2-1	TGCAGTGCTAGACTCAGAAGCGGCTCCTACAATGAGCAGTTCTTC	CSARLRSGSYNEQFF
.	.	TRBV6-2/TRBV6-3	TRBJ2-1	TGTGCCAGCAGTTCCCTGCGAAGCGGGTCCTACAATGAGCAGTTCTTC	CASSSLRSGSYNEQFF
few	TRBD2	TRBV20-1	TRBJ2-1	TGCAGTGCCCGAGGACTAGCAGTTCCTGCCCCCTACAATGAGCAGTTCTTC	CSARGLAVPAPYNEQFF
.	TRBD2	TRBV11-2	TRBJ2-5	TGTGCCAGCAGCTTTATAGGACTAGCGGGAGGGTCCCCTCGTGAGACCCAGTACTTC	CASSFIGLAGGSPRETQYF
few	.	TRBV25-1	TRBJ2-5	TGTGCCAGCAGCCGAGGGGGTCTAGGCCAAGAGACCCAGTACTTC	CASSRGGLGQETQYF
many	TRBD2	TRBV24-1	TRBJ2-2	TGTGCCACCAGTGATTCTTGGCTAGCGGGAGACACCGGGGAGCTGTTTTTT	CATSDSWLAGDTGELFF
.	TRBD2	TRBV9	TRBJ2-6	TGTGCCAGCAGCACCTACCCTCTAGCGGGAGGGGCCAACGTCCTGACTTTC	CASSTYPLAGGANVLTF
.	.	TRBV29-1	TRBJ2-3	TGCAGCGTTGGTCCTCGAACAGATACGCAGTATTTT	CSVGPRTDTQYF
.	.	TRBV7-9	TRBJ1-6	TGTGCCAGCAGCTTTAAGGGCTCGGATAATTCACCCCTCCACTTT	CASSFKGSDNSPLHF
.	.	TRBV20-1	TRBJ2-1	TGCAGTGCTAGAGATCTGGGGGAGAGTGAGCAGTTCTTC	CSARDLGESEQFF